This T cell receptor (beta chain) was documented in a study of T cell changes during pregnancy in multiple sclerosis (dated by TCRdb to between 2017 and 2020). A note on the overall study: The study looked at changes in the T cell repertoire across pregnancy in women with multiple sclerosis.

Relative to germline, V is missing 6 bases and J is missing 2 bases, with 10 bases of the junction outside any gene match. Sequences MNHEY (CDR1) and SMNVEV (CDR2) are obtained from the germline V gene (reference sequence). Taken from cysteine to phenylalanine, the CDR3 has 16 residues. The only DNA kept is the CDR3, 48 bases in frame from the first base. About this clone: It lacks a known antigen. No base quality values were provided; no much bigger clone lies one nucleotide off.

Libraries were constructed by the immunoSEQ multiplex PCR assay. TCRdb stores this immuneACCESS table with in-frame sequences only. Part of the clones is absent; in the studies checked, under half of the shortfall reflects unresolved V genes, and no reason is known for the rest. The sample profile shows tens of thousands of clones; 85% to 95% of them were found once. The top ten clonotypes cover approximately 4.3% of the sample. Rearrangement joined TRBV27 to TRBJ2-5; 9 middle bases align to TRBD2. Sequences were derived from CD8+ T cells from peripheral blood mononuclear cells, sampled in the first trimester of pregnancy. This receptor was obtained from a female donor with multiple sclerosis, enrolled in a pregnancy study. The CDR3 has the sequence CASRPLGTSGQETQYF. The base sequence is TGTGCCAGCAGGCCACTTGGAACTAGCGGGCAAGAGACCCAGTACTTC.